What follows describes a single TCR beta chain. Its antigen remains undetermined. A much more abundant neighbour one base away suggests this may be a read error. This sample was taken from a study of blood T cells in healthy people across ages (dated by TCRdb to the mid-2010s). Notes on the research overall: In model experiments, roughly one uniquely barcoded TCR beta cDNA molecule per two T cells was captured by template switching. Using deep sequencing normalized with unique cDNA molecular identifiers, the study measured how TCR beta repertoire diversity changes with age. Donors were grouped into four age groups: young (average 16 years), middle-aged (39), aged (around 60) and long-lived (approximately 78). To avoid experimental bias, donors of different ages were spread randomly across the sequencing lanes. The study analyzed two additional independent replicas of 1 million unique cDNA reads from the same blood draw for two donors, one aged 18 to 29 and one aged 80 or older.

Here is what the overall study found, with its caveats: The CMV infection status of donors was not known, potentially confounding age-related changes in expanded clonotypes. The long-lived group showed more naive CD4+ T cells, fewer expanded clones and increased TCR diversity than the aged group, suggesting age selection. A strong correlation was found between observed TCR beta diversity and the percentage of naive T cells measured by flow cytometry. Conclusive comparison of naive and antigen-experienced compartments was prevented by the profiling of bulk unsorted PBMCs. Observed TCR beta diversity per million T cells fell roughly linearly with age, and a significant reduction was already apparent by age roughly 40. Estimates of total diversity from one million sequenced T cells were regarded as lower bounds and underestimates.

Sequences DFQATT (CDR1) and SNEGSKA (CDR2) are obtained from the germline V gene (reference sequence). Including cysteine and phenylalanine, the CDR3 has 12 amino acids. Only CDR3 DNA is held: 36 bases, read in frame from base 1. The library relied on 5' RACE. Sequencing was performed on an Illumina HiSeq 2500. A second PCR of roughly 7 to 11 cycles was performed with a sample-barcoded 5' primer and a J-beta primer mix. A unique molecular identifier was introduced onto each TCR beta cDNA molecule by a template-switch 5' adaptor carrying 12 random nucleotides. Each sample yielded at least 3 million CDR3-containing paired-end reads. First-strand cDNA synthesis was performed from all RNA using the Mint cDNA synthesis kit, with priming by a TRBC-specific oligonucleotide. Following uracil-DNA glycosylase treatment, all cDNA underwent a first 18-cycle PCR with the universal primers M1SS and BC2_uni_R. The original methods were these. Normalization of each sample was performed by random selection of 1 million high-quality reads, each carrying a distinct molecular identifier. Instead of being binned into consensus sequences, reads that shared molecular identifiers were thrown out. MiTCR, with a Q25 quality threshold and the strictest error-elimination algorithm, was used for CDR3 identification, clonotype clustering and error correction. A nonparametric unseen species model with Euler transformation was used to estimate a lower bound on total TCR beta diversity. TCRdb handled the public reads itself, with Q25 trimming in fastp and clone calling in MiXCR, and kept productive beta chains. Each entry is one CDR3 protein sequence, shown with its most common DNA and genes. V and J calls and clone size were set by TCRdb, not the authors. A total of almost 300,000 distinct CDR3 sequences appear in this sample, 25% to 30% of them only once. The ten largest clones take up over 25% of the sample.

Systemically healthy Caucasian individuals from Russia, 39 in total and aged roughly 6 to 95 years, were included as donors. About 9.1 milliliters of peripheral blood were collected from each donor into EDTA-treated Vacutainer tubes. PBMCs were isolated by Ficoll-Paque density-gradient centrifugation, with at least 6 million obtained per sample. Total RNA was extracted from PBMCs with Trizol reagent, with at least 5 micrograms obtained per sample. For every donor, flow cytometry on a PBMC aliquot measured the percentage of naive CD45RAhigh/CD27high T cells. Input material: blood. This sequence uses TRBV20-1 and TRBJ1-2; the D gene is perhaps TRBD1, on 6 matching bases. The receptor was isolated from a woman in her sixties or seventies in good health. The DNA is TGCATAGCCCCCTCAGGGGAGGGTAGCTACACCTTC. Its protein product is CIAPSGEGSYTF.